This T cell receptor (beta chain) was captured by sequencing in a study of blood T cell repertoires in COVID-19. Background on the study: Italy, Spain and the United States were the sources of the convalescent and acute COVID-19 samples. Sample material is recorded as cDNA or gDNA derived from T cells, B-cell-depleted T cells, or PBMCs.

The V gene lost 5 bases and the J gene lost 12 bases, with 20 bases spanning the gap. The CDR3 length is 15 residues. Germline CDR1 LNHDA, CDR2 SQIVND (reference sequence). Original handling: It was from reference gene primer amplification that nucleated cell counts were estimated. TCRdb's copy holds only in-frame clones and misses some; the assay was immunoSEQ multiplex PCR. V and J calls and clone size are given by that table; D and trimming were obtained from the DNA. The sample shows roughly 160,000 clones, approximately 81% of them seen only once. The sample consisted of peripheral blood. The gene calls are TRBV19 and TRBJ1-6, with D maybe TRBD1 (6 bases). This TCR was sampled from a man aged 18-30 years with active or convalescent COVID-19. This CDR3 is CASSVRQPSGEPLHF. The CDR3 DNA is TGTGCCAGTAGTGTCAGACAGCCGTCAGGGGAACCCCTCCACTTT.